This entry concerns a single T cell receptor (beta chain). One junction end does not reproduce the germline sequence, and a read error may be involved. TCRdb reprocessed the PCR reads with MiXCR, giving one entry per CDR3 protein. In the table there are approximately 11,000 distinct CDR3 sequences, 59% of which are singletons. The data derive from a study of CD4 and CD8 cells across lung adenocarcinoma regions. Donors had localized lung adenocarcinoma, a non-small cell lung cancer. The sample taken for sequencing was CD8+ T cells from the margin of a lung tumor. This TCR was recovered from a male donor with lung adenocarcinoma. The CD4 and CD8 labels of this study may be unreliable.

For the CDR3, the DNA is TGTGCCAGGGGCAACGTCGGCCGTGACCAAGATACCCAGTACTTT. This codes for CARGNVGRDQDTQYF. This sequence joins TRBV6-1 and TRBJ2-5; no clear D gene. From germline, CDR1 is MNHNS and CDR2 SASEGT. The CDR3 is 15 amino acids.